The sequence of this TCR beta chain was determined in a study of T-cell memory formation after mild COVID-19. Background on the study: Largely donor-specific sequence clusters came from two donors. Study conclusions and caveats: Some clones that responded turned up in pre-infection memory, which suggests that cross-reactive memory joined in. Specificity for SARS-CoV-2 was not confirmed among the second-wave clones peaking on day 37.

TCRdb reprocessed the 5' RACE reads with MiXCR, giving one entry per CDR3 protein. The sample contains roughly 620,000 distinct CDR3 sequences, under 20% of which appear only once. The CDR3 has 15 amino acids. Germline V CDR1 and CDR2: LNHNV, YYDKDF (reference sequence). The V gene lost 5 bases and the J gene lost 6 bases, with 19 bases spanning the gap. As concerns this clonotype: The target antigen is unknown.

The rearrangement uses TRBV15 and TRBJ1-1, with a tentative D call TRBD1 (5 bases). This receptor was identified in an adult woman who had mild COVID-19 (a few samples of this study predate the infection). Cell type and time point are not known. Sequences were obtained from PBMCs or a T cell subset sorted from them (not recorded which). The chain's CDR3 is CATSGGTSGKPEAFF. The DNA for the CDR3 is TGTGCCACCAGCGGGGGGACCTCAGGAAAACCTGAAGCTTTCTTT.